These 29 T cell receptor beta chains came from one sample sequenced in a study of vaccination effects on CD4 cells after COVID-19. Antigen-specific CD4+ T cells were expanded with viral peptide pools in the ViraFEST assay before sequencing. Researchers isolated CD4+ T cells once about eleven days of culture had elapsed. Two doses of either BNT162b2 or mRNA-1273 were given to each participant. TCRdb's table, derived via immunoSEQ multiplex PCR, lists solely in-frame clones and lacks some. The sample yields under 25,000 clones, roughly 76% seen once. These receptors have no identified antigens. The sequencing here drew on CD4+ T cells from PBMCs cultured with SARS-CoV-2 spike peptides, taken after COVID-19 vaccination. The receptor set was obtained from a human donor who received a COVID-19 vaccine. Some clones in this sample may be carry-over from other donors' samples.

This chain links TRBV5-1 with TRBJ1-5; D gene ambiguous. Germline CDR1 reads SGHRS; CDR2 reads YFSETQ. With 5 bases removed from V and 0 bases from J, the gap between germline ends came to 12 bases. This CDR3 comprises 15 residues. This chain's CDR3 is CASSPTGFSNQPQHF. The DNA for the CDR3 is TGCGCCAGCAGTCCGACGGGATTTAGCAATCAGCCCCAGCATTTT.

This clone was detected once. The rearrangement links TRBV5-5 to TRBJ1-4; D gene uncertain. Germline CDR1 SGHKS, CDR2 YYEKEE (reference sequence). Between the trimmed V and J ends, which lost 2 bases and 0 bases, there was a span of 14 bases. The CDR3 is 17 residues long. As DNA, the CDR3 is TGTGCCAGCAGCTTAGGGCTCGATCTTGCAACTAATGAAAAACTGTTTTTT. Translation gives CASSLGLDLATNEKLFF. Full variable domain (missing parts from reference TRBV5-5 and TRBJ1-4): DAGVTQSPTHLIKTRGQQVTLRCSPISGHKSVSWYQQVLGQGPQFIFQYYEKEERGRGNFPDRFSARQFPNYSSELNVNALLLGDSALYLCASSLGLDLATNEKLFFGSGTQLSVL.

The chain is built from TRBV27 and TRBJ2-5; D is tentatively TRBD1 or TRBD2 (6 bases each). Per the germline V gene, CDR1 is MNHEY and CDR2 is SMNVEV (reference sequence). V was pared by 5 bases and J by 2 bases, with 12 bases between. The CDR3 has 14 amino acids. The CDR3 spells CASSDRTIQETQYF. The CDR3 DNA is TGTGCCAGCAGTGACAGGACTATTCAAGAGACCCAGTACTTC.

The chain's CDR3 is CASSVRVQEQYV. The CDR3 DNA is TGTGCCAGCAGTGTTAGGGTCCAGGAGCAGTACGTC. The chain is built from TRBV2 and TRBJ2-7; D is ambiguous. The CDR3 contains 12 residues. The germline V gene has CDR1 SNHLY and CDR2 FYNNEI. V was pared by 4 bases and J by 7 bases, with 11 bases between.

The V and J genes are TRBV6-6 and TRBJ1-2, with a possible D match to TRBD1 (5 bases). CDR3 length: 14 residues. Germline lookup yields CDR1 MNHNY and CDR2 SVGAGI (reference sequence). Trimming took 7 bases from V and 4 from J, leaving 16 bases between them. The CDR3 DNA reads as TGTGCCAGCATACGGGACTCCGGACCCTATGGCTACACCTTC. Amino acids: CASIRDSGPYGYTF.

This sequence joins TRBV5-6 and TRBJ1-1; tentative D call: TRBD1 (5 bases). CDR1 SGHDT and CDR2 YYEEEE come from the germline V gene. This CDR3 comprises 14 residues. Trimming cost V 4 bases and J 5 bases, with 15 bases left between them. The CDR3 DNA sequence: TGTGCCAGCAGCCTAGGACATTTTCGGACTGAAGCTTTCTTT. Its protein product is CASSLGHFRTEAFF.

The genes are TRBV2 and TRBJ2-2; 7 bases are a match to TRBD1. Germline V gene data show CDR1 as SNHLY and CDR2 as FYNNEI. Germline trimming cut 5 bases from V and 1 base from J; bases unmatched to any gene: 7. This CDR3 has 16 residues. The chain's CDR3 is CASSRRRTGNTGELFF. The CDR3 nucleotides read TGTGCCAGCAGTCGCCGACGGACAGGGAACACCGGGGAGCTGTTTTTT.

The chain has TRBV18 and TRBJ1-6; no clear D gene. The CDR3 spans 13 residues. Per germline, CDR1 KGHSH and CDR2 LQKENI. Deletions cut 5 bases from V and 8 bases from J, with 10 bases between. This CDR3 reads CASSGVGDSPLHF. CDR3 nucleotide sequence: TGTGCCAGCTCAGGAGTCGGTGATTCACCCCTCCACTTT.

This rearrangement joins TRBV19 to TRBJ2-3; 10 nucleotides line up with TRBD2. Germline V CDR1 and CDR2: LNHDA, SQIVND (reference sequence). The length of the CDR3 is 16 residues. Germline trimming cut 5 bases from V and 6 bases from J; bases unmatched to any gene: 11. In DNA, the CDR3 is TGTGCCAGTAGTCGGACTAGCGGCGCCCCGAGGGATACGCAGTATTTT. Translation gives CASSRTSGAPRDTQYF.

CDR3 in amino acids: CASRTGTPYNEQFF. CDR3 coding DNA: TGTGCCAGCAGGACCGGGACACCTTACAATGAGCAGTTCTTC. V and J are TRBV2 and TRBJ2-1; D is perhaps TRBD1 (6 bases). This CDR3 contains 14 residues. Deletions cut 6 bases from V and 4 bases from J, with 13 bases between. Germline V CDR1 and CDR2: SNHLY, FYNNEI.

V is TRBV6-6 and J is TRBJ1-5, with 8 bases that match TRBD1. Trimming at V came to 5 bases and at J to 2 bases, leaving 8 bases not matched to a gene. Germline V gene lookup returns CDR1 MNHNY and CDR2 SVGAGI (reference sequence). The CDR3 sequence is 16 residues long. The CDR3 sequence is CASSTPQGARNQPQHF. In DNA, the CDR3 is TGTGCCAGCAGTACACCCCAGGGGGCCCGCAATCAGCCCCAGCATTTT.

The chain recombines TRBV5-5 with TRBJ2-3; 8 positions agree with TRBD1. The germline CDR1 and CDR2 sequences are SGHKS and YYEKEE (reference sequence). The CDR3 is 14 amino acids. Losses at the gene ends were 7 bases for V and 1 base for J; bases not matched to a gene: 5. The CDR3 sequence is CASGYRGGTDTQYF. CDR3 coding DNA: TGTGCCAGCGGATACAGGGGGGGCACAGATACGCAGTATTTT.

The chain carries TRBV25-1 and TRBJ1-1; 7 bases match TRBD1. The trim removed 4 bases at V and 8 bases at J, leaving 10 bases unmatched. The germline CDR1 and CDR2 sequences are MGHDK and SYGVNS. The CDR3 has 14 amino acids. This CDR3 is CASSGPTGVAEAFF. CDR3 DNA: TGTGCCAGCAGTGGGCCTACAGGGGTAGCCGAAGCTTTCTTT.

The chain has TRBV5-1 and TRBJ2-2, with 11 bases fitting TRBD1. CDR1 and CDR2 from the germline V gene are SGHRS and YFSETQ. The CDR3 runs to 16 residues. After removal of 4 bases from V and 5 bases from J, the junction contained 7 bases not matched to a gene. The CDR3 region has the DNA TGCGCCAGCAGCCCGAGCGGGACAGGGGGGACCGGGGAGCTGTTTTTT. Amino acids: CASSPSGTGGTGELFF.

The CDR3 DNA follows: TGCGCCAGCAGCCCACAGGGTAGCGGTGAGCAGTTCTTC. Residues: CASSPQGSGEQFF. The rearrangement links TRBV5-1 to TRBJ2-1; D might be TRBD1 or TRBD2, each matching 6 bases. Trimming took off 4 bases at V and 9 bases at J, with 14 bases between the two ends. The V gene's germline CDR1 is SGHRS and CDR2 YFSETQ. The CDR3 runs 13 residues.

The rearrangement joins TRBV6-1 to TRBJ2-7; tentatively, D is TRBD2 (6 bases). Germline loops: CDR1 MNHNS, CDR2 SASEGT. The CDR3 is made up of 15 amino acids. V was trimmed by 1 base and J by 2 bases, leaving 12 bases between them. The CDR3: CASSEGAGRTYEQYV. The CDR3 DNA sequence: TGTGCCAGCAGTGAAGGGGCGGGGCGAACCTACGAGCAGTACGTC.

The V call is TRBV6-5, the J call TRBJ2-7; D is unclear. The CDR3 loop spans 12 amino acids. The germline V and J ends were trimmed by 4 bases and 6 bases, with 10 bases remaining between them. Germline V lookup: CDR1 MNHEY, CDR2 SVGAGI. CDR3: CASSWAYSEQYV. CDR3 in DNA: TGTGCCAGCAGTTGGGCGTATAGCGAGCAGTACGTC.

Only one count was recorded for this clone. The rearrangement links TRBV7-2 to TRBJ2-3; D ambiguous. Germline V gene lookup returns CDR1 SGHTA and CDR2 FQGNSA. The CDR3 runs 15 residues. The germline V and J ends were trimmed by 3 bases and 0 bases, with 10 bases remaining between them. For the CDR3, the DNA is TGTGCCAGCAGCTTCTACGGTTCTAGCACAGATACGCAGTATTTT. Its translation: CASSFYGSSTDTQYF.

This clone was observed once. This rearrangement joins TRBV7-3 to TRBJ2-3, with a possible D match to TRBD1 (6 bases). The germline CDR1 and CDR2 sequences are SGHTA and FQGTGA. The CDR3 covers 13 residues. The V gene lost 5 bases and the J gene lost 4 bases, with 10 bases spanning the gap. CDR3 DNA sequence: TGTGCCAGCAGCCGAAAGGGGGCAGATACGCAGTATTTT. Protein sequence: CASSRKGADTQYF.

The V gene is TRBV18, the J gene TRBJ2-2; D may be TRBD1 or TRBD2 (5 bases each). This CDR3 contains 15 residues. V was cut by 3 bases and J by 3 bases, with 11 bases left in between. Per the germline V gene, CDR1 is KGHSH and CDR2 is LQKENI. The CDR3 coding sequence is TGTGCCAGCTCACCGGGCCAGGGAGACACCGGGGAGCTGTTTTTT. Its translation is CASSPGQGDTGELFF.

The V call is TRBV30, the J call TRBJ1-4; weak D call: TRBD1 (6 bases). Germline V gives CDR1 GTSNPN, CDR2 SVGIG (reference sequence). This CDR3 has 13 amino acids. Trimming took off 2 bases at V and 7 bases at J, with 11 bases between the two ends. CDR3 protein: CAWSRQEGEKLFF. The CDR3 region has the DNA TGTGCCTGGAGTCGACAGGAGGGTGAAAAACTGTTTTTT.

The gene calls are TRBV19 and TRBJ2-5; TRBD2 might be the D (6 bases). V was shortened by 4 bases and J by 1 base, with 13 bases between the two germline ends. Germline CDR1 is LNHDA and CDR2 is SQIVND (reference sequence). The CDR3 runs 15 residues. This CDR3 reads CASSTPRRGQETQYF. The CDR3 DNA is TGTGCCAGTAGTACACCCCGGCGGGGCCAAGAGACCCAGTACTTC.

V and J are TRBV19 and TRBJ1-3, with 7 bases lining up with TRBD1. There are 15 residues in the CDR3. Per germline, CDR1 LNHDA and CDR2 SQIVND (reference sequence). V dropped 4 bases and J dropped 4; count of bases not matched to a gene: 7. CDR3 residues: CASSTDRSPGNTIYF. In DNA form, the CDR3 reads TGTGCCAGTAGTACGGACAGGTCGCCGGGAAACACCATATATTTT.

The chain links TRBV15 to TRBJ1-1; 8 bases are a match to TRBD1. V was clipped by 3 bases and J by 4 bases; unmatched bases: 4. This CDR3 region has 14 residues. Germline V lookup: CDR1 LNHNV, CDR2 YYDKDF (reference sequence). The DNA of the CDR3 is TGTGCCACCAGCAGTTACACAGGGGGCACTGAAGCTTTCTTT. It specifies CATSSYTGGTEAFF. Combining the CDR3 with reference TRBV15 and TRBJ1-1 gives the whole variable domain DAMVIQNPRYQVTQFGKPVTLSCSQTLNHNVMYWYQQKSSQAPKLLFHYYDKDFNNEADTPDNFQSRRPNTSFCFLDIRSPGLGDTAMYLCATSSYTGGTEAFFGQGTRLTVV.

The gene calls are TRBV6-5 and TRBJ2-3, with a possible D match to TRBD2 (6 bases). The CDR3 totals 14 residues. Germline CDR1 is MNHEY and CDR2 is SVGAGI. With 10 bases removed from V and 3 bases from J, the gap between germline ends came to 17 bases. DNA of the CDR3: TGTGCCATCAGGGACTCCCCCCTGACAGATACGCAGTATTTT. This translates into CAIRDSPLTDTQYF.

The rearrangement links TRBV28 to TRBJ1-2; TRBD1 is a possible D gene (5 bases). The CDR3 runs to 15 residues. Germline values: CDR1 MDHEN, CDR2 SYDVKM. Trimming left V 6 bases short and J 6 bases short, with 20 bases between. This CDR3 reads CASRPSYQGKDGYTF. CDR3 DNA sequence: TGTGCCAGCAGACCCTCCTACCAGGGTAAGGATGGCTACACCTTC.

The V and J genes are TRBV5-6 and TRBJ1-1, with 8 bases that match TRBD1. The CDR3 loop spans 16 amino acids. Germline CDR1 reads SGHDT; CDR2 reads YYEEEE. J gave up 0 bases and V 3 bases, and 7 bases lay outside the gene matches. The CDR3 DNA reads TGTGCCAGCAGCTCAGACTGGACAGGGTTGAACACTGAAGCTTTCTTT. It yields the protein CASSSDWTGLNTEAFF.

The count of this clone is one. The chain joins TRBV5-1 to TRBJ1-1; possible D gene TRBD1, 5 bases. The CDR3 contains 14 residues. Germline lookup yields CDR1 SGHRS and CDR2 YFSETQ. The V end was cut by 5 bases, the J end by 3 bases, with 14 bases between. CDR3 sequence (DNA): TGCGCCAGCAGTTATCAGGGAATTGACACTGAAGCTTTCTTT. Translated: CASSYQGIDTEAFF.

The rearrangement joins TRBV6-5 to TRBJ1-6; TRBD1 agrees at 7 bases. V shed 6 bases and J 15 bases; nucleotides not matched to a gene: 14. Per the germline V gene, CDR1 is MNHEY and CDR2 is SVGAGI. The CDR3 sequence is 14 residues long. CDR3 sequence (DNA): TGTGCCAGCAGGCGCACCGGGACAGAAAAAGTCCTCCACTTT. It specifies CASRRTGTEKVLHF.